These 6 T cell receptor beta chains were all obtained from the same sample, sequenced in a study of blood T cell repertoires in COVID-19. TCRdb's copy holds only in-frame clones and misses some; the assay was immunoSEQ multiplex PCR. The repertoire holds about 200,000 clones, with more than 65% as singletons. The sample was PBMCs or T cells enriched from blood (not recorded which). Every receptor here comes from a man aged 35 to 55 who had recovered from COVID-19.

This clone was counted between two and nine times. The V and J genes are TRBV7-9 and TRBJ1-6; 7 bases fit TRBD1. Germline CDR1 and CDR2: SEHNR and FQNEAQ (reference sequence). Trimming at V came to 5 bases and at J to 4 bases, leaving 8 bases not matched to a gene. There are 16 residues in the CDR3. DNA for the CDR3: TGTGCCAGCAGCCCCGGGACAGAATTATATAATTCACCCCTCCACTTT. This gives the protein CASSPGTELYNSPLHF.

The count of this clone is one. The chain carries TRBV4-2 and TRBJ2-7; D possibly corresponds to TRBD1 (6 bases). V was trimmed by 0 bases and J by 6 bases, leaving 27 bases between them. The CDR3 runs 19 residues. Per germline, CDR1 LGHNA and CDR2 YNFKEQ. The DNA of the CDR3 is TGTGCCAGCAGCCAAGAGGGAGCCAGGGGCACTCCGACCCTGTCCGAGCAGTACTTC. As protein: CASSQEGARGTPTLSEQYF.

CDR3 protein: CASKYRVNTDTQYF. DNA for the CDR3: TGCGCCAGCAAATACAGGGTTAACACAGATACGCAGTATTTT. V and J are TRBV5-1 and TRBJ2-3, with TRBD1 as a possible D gene (6 bases). The V and J ends lost 6 bases and 2 bases respectively, with 13 bases between them. There are 14 residues in the CDR3. The germline V gene encodes CDR1 SGHRS and CDR2 YFSETQ.

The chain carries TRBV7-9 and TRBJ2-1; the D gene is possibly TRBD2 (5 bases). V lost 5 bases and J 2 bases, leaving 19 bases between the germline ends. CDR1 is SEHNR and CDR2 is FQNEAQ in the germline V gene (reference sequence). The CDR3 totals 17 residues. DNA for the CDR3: TGTGCCAGCAGCCACCGTCCCAGCCCGAGGGCCTACAATGAGCAGTTCTTC. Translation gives CASSHRPSPRAYNEQFF.

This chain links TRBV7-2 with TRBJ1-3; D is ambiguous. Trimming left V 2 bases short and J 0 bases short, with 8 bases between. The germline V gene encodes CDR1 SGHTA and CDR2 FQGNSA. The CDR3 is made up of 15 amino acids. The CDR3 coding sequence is TGTGCCAGCAGCTTACAGGCTTTCTCTGGAAACACCATATATTTT. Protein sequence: CASSLQAFSGNTIYF.

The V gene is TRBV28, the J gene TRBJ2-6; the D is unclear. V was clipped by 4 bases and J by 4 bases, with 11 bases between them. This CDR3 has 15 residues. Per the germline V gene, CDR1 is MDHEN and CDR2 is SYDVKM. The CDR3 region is CASSWAPQGANVLTF. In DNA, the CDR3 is TGTGCCAGCAGTTGGGCCCCTCAAGGGGCCAACGTCCTGACTTTC.